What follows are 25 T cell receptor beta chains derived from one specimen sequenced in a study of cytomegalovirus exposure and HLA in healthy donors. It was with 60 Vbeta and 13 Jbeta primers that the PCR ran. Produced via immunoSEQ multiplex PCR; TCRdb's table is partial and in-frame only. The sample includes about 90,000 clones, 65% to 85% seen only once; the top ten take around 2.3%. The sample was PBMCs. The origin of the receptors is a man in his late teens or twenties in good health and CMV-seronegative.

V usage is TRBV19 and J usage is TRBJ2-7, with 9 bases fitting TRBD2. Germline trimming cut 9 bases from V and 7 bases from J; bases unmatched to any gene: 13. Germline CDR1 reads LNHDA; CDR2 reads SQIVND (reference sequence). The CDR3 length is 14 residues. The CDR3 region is CARVGASGTWEQYF. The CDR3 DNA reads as TGTGCCAGAGTTGGCGCTAGCGGGACATGGGAGCAGTACTTC.

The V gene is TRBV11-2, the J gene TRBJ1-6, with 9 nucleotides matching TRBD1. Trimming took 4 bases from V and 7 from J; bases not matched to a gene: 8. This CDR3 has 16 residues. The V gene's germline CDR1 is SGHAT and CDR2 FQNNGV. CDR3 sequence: CASSYSRTGVNSPLHF. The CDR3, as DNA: TGTGCCAGCAGCTACTCCCGGACAGGGGTAAATTCACCCCTCCACTTT. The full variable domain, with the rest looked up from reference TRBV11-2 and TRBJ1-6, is EAGVAQSPRYKIIEKRQSVAFWCNPISGHATLYWYQQILGQGPKLLIQFQNNGVVDDSQLPKDRFSAERLKGVDSTLKIQPAKLEDSAVYLCASSYSRTGVNSPLHFGNGTRLTVT.

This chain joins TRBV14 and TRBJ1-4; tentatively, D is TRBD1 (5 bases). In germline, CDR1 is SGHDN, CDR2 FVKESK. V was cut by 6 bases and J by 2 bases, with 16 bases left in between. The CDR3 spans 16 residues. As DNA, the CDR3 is TGTGCCAGCAGACTCAAAAGGGGAGGGACTAATGAAAAACTGTTTTTT. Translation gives CASRLKRGGTNEKLFF.

The CDR3 here is CAWSPGVWAPPQHF. CDR3 nucleotide sequence: TGTGCCTGGAGCCCGGGAGTATGGGCTCCGCCCCAGCATTTT. This chain uses TRBV30 with TRBJ1-5; D call uncertain. Germline CDR1 is GTSNPN and CDR2 is SVGIG (reference sequence). The length of the CDR3 is 14 residues. V was cut by 3 bases and J by 9 bases, with 18 bases left in between.

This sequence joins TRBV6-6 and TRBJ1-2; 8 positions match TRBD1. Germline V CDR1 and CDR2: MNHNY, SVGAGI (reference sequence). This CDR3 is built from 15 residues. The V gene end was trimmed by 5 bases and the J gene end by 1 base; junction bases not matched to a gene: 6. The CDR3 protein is CASSKRQGNNYGYTF. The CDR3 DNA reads TGTGCCAGCAGTAAACGACAGGGGAATAACTATGGCTACACCTTC.

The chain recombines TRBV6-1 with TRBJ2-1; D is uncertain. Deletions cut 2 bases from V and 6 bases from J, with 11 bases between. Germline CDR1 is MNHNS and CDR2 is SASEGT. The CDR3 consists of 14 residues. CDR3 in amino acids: CASSEIQAPNEQFF. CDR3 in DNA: TGTGCCAGCAGTGAAATTCAGGCGCCCAATGAGCAGTTCTTC.

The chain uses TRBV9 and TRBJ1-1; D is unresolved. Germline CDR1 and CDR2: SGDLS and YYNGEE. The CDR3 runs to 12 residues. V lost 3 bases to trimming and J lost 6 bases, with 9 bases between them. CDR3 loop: CASSGNSPEAFF. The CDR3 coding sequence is TGTGCCAGCAGCGGTAACAGCCCTGAAGCTTTCTTT.

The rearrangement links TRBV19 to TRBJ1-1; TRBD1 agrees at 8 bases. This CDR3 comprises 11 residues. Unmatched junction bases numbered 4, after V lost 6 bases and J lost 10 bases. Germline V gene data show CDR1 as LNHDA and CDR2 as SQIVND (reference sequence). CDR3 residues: CASRDREAAFF. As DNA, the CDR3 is TGTGCCAGTAGGGACAGGGAAGCAGCTTTCTTT.

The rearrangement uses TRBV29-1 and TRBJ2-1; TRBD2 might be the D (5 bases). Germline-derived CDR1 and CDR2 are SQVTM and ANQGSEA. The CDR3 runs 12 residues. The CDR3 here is CSTRFGDNEQFF. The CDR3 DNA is TGCAGTACCCGGTTCGGGGACAATGAGCAGTTCTTC.

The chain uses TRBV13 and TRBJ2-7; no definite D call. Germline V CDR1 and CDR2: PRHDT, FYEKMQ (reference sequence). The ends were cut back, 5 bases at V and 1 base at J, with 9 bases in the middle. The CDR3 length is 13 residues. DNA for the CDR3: TGTGCCAGCAGCCCCCCAGAATCCTACGAGCAGTACTTC. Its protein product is CASSPPESYEQYF.

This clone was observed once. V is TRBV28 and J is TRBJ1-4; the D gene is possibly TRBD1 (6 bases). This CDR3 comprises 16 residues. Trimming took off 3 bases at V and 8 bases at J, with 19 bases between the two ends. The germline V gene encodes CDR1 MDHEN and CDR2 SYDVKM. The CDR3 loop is CASSLRQDRFWEKLFF. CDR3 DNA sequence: TGTGCCAGCAGTTTGCGACAGGATCGGTTTTGGGAAAAACTGTTTTTT.

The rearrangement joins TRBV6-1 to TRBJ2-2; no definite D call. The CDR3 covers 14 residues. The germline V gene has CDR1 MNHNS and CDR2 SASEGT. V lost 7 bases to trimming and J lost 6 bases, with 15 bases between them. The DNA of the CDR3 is TGTGCCAGCATCCCCGACATGAGCCCCGGGGAGCTGTTTTTT. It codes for CASIPDMSPGELFF.

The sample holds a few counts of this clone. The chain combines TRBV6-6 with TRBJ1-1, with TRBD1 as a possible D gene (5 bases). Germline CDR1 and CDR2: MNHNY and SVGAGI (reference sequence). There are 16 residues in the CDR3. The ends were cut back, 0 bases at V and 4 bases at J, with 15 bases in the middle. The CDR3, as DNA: TGTGCCAGCAGTTACTCGAATACCTTGGGGGGCACTGAAGCTTTCTTT. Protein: CASSYSNTLGGTEAFF.

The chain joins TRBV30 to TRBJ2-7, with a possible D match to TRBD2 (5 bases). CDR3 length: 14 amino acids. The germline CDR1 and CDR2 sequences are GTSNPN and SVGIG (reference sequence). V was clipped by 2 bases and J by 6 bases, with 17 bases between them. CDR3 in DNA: TGTGCCTGGAGTAGCGCGGGCTCACGACCCGAGCAGTACTTC. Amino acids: CAWSSAGSRPEQYF.

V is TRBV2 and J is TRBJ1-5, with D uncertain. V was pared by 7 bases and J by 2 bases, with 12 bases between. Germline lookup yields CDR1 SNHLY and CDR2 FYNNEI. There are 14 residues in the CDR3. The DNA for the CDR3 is TGTGCCAGCATTCAGTCGGCGGGCAATCAGCCCCAGCATTTT. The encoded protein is CASIQSAGNQPQHF.

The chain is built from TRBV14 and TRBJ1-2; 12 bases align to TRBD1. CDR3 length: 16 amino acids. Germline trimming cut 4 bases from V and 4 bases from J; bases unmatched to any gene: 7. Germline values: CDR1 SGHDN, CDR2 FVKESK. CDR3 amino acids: CASSLGTGGDRYGYTF. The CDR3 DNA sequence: TGTGCCAGCAGCCTCGGGACAGGGGGCGATCGCTATGGCTACACCTTC.

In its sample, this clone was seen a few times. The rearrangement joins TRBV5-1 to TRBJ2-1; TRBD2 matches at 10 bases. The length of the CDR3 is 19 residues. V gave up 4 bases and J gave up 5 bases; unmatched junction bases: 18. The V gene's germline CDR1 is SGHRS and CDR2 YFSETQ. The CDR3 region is CASSTGGGAGTSVHNEQFF. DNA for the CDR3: TGCGCCAGCAGCACCGGCGGGGGGGCCGGGACTAGCGTTCACAATGAGCAGTTCTTC.

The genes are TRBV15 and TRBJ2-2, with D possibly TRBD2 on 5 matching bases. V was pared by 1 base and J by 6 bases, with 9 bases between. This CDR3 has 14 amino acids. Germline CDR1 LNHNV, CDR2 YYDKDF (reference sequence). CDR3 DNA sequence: TGTGCCACCAGCAGAGGAGGGCTGGCCGGGGAGCTGTTTTTT. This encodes CATSRGGLAGELFF.

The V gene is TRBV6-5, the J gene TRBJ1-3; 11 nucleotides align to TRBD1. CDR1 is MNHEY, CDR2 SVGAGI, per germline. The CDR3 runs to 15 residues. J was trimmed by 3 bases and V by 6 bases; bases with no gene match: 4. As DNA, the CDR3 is TGTGCCAGCAGGCTCGGGACAGGGGGTGGAAACACCATATATTTT. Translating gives CASRLGTGGGNTIYF.

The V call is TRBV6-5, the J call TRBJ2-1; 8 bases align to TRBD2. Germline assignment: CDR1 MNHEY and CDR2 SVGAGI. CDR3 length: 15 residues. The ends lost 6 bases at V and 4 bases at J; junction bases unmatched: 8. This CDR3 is CASSSTAGAYNEQFF. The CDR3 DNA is TGTGCCAGCAGCTCTACAGCGGGAGCTTACAATGAGCAGTTCTTC.

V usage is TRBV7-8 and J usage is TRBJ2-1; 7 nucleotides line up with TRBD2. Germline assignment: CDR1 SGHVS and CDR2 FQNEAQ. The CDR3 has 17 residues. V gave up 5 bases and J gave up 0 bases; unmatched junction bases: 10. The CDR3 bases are TGTGCCAGCAGCCCGGCCCTCCGGGACTACTCCTACAATGAGCAGTTCTTC. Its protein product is CASSPALRDYSYNEQFF.

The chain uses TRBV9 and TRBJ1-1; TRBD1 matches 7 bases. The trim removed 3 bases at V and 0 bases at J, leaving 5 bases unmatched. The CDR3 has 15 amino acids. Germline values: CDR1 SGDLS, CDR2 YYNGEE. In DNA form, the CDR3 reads TGTGCCAGCAGCGCCAGGGGACAGATGAACACTGAAGCTTTCTTT. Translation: CASSARGQMNTEAFF.

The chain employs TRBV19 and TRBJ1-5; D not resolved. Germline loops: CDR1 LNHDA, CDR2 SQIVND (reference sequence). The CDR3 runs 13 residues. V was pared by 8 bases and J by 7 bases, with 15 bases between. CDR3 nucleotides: TGTGCCAGTGCCAAGCGGGAAAGCCAGCCCCAGCATTTT. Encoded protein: CASAKRESQPQHF.

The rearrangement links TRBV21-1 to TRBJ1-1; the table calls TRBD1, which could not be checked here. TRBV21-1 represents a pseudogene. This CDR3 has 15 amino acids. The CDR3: CASSKQKVWDREAFF. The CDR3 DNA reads TGTGCCAGCAGCAAACAGAAAGTGTGGGACAGAGAAGCTTTCTTT.

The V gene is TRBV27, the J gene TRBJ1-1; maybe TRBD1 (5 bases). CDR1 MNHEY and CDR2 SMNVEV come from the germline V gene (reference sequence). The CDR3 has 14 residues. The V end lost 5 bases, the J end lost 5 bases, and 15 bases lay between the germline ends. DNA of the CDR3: TGTGCCAGCAGTCCCATTAACGGGGGTACTGAAGCTTTCTTT. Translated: CASSPINGGTEAFF.